The source of this T cell receptor (beta chain) is a study of blood T cell repertoires in COVID-19. Generated by immunoSEQ multiplex PCR, the TCRdb table keeps only in-frame clones and is missing some. This sample has roughly 300,000 clones, with more than 85% found just once. This CDR3 region has 14 residues. Trimming cost V 7 bases and J 8 bases, with 17 bases left between them. In germline, CDR1 is MNHEY, CDR2 SMNVEV (reference sequence). The chain combines TRBV27 with TRBJ1-4, with a weak D call TRBD1 (5 bases). The material sequenced was PBMCs or T cells enriched from blood (not recorded which). This clonotype was obtained from a woman in her 30s who had recovered from COVID-19. The CDR3 spells CASNPDTLTEKLFF. CDR3 coding DNA: TGTGCCAGCAACCCGGACACGTTGACCGAAAAACTGTTTTTT.